This T cell receptor beta chain is drawn from a study of CD8 T cell repertoires and HIV-1 epitope variants. Overall study context: T cells were stimulated with Twenty-five Gag and Nef peptides separately. Controls were a CMV, EBV and flu pool, Ebola AY9, and no peptide. 1M T cells were kept uncultured as a baseline. Findings and limits, study-wide: The TAALDMSHF plasma variant had no responses, unlike KF9 (about 5 clonotypes) and HW9 (one).

This clone was seen only once. The target antigen is unknown. Trimming shortened V by 3 bases and J by 4 bases, and 7 bases separated the two germline ends. Germline-derived CDR1 and CDR2 are MNHNY and SVGAGI (reference sequence). The CDR3 sequence is 12 residues long. The table came from immunoSEQ multiplex PCR; TCRdb's copy has only in-frame clones and leaves some out. The sample yields roughly 100,000 clones, over 70% seen once. The V gene is TRBV6-6, the J gene TRBJ2-7; D is perhaps TRBD2 (5 bases). Material for sequencing was uncultured baseline CD8+ T cells from peripheral blood mononuclear cells (PBMCs). This receptor was taken from a male donor with HIV. The CDR3 region is CASSYEGYEQYF. DNA of the CDR3: TGTGCCAGCAGTTATGAGGGATACGAGCAGTACTTC.